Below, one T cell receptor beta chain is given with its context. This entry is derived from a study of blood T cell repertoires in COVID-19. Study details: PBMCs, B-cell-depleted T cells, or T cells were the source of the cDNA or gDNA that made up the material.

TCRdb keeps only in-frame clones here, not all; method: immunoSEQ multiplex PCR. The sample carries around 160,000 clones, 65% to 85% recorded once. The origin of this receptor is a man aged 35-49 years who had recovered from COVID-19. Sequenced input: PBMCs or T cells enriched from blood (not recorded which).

CDR3 protein: CASSRQAATNEKLFF. In DNA, the CDR3 is TGCGCCAGCAGCCGTCAAGCGGCAACTAATGAAAAACTGTTTTTT. The V call is TRBV5-1, the J call TRBJ1-4; unclear D gene. Looked up from germline, CDR1 is SGHRS and CDR2 is YFSETQ. Trimming took off 4 bases at V and 0 bases at J, with 10 bases between the two ends. CDR3 length: 15 amino acids.